This is a list of T cell receptor beta chains from one sample in a study of T cell responses to AZD1222 COVID-19 vaccine. Sequenced by immunoSEQ multiplex PCR; TCRdb stores in-frame clones only, minus some. The table has 100,000 to 150,000 clones, around 84% seen once. Source: peripheral blood, taken on day 0 of AZD1222 vaccination. The receptors here all came from an adult in good health. Both conserved end residues are trimmed from each CDR3.

v_call: TRBV5-1
cdr3_length: 14
cdr3_aa: ASSLDKRVGNEKLF

v_call: TRBV5-4
cdr3_length: 12
cdr3_aa: ASSLQGRSYEQY

v_call: TRBV7-3
cdr3_length: 13
cdr3_aa: ASSLSGGWNSPLH

v_call: TRBV5-6
cdr3_length: 12
cdr3_aa: ASSRDRGFAEAF

v_call: TRBV28
cdr3_length: 13
cdr3_aa: ASSVLAPTGNEQF

v_call: TRBV10-3
cdr3_length: 11
cdr3_aa: AITRVGNTEAF

v_call: TRBV5-1
cdr3_length: 15
cdr3_aa: ASSLAGRGGSYNEQF

v_call: TRBV9
cdr3_length: 12
cdr3_aa: ASSVADSNQPQH

v_call: TRBV12-3/TRBV12-4
cdr3_length: 10
cdr3_aa: ASSGGNQPQH

v_call: TRBV7-8
cdr3_length: 11
cdr3_aa: ASSQGTAQPQH

v_call: TRBV7-9
cdr3_length: 13
cdr3_aa: ASSSRKNSGLEQF

v_call: TRBV19
cdr3_length: 14
cdr3_aa: ASSSLYRGRFGELF

v_call: TRBV7-2
cdr3_length: 10
cdr3_aa: ASSNRESEQY

v_call: TRBV5-6
cdr3_length: 12
cdr3_aa: ASSLQGASRGYT

v_call: TRBV27
cdr3_length: 11
cdr3_aa: ASSYRVNTEAF

v_call: TRBV6-5
cdr3_length: 12
cdr3_aa: ASSPGGWSYEQY

v_call: TRBV6-2/TRBV6-3
cdr3_length: 13
cdr3_aa: ASSYVQGENSPLH

v_call: TRBV4-1
cdr3_length: 14
cdr3_aa: ASSLQSAGPSYGYT

v_call: TRBV9
cdr3_length: 14
cdr3_aa: ASSVGESGWGNEQF

v_call: TRBV18
cdr3_length: 11
cdr3_aa: ASSRGGDTEAF

v_call: TRBV14
cdr3_length: 13
cdr3_aa: ASSQRGYEPYEQY

v_call: TRBV11-3
cdr3_length: 13
cdr3_aa: ASSYRGTDEYEQY

v_call: TRBV28
cdr3_length: 12
cdr3_aa: ASSTGGEINEQF

v_call: TRBV9
cdr3_length: 16
cdr3_aa: ASSPRGDRETMWSGYT

v_call: TRBV9
cdr3_length: 11
cdr3_aa: ASGSSSSSPLH

v_call: TRBV6-5
cdr3_length: 11
cdr3_aa: ASSYLGRVGYT

v_call: TRBV19
cdr3_length: 9
cdr3_aa: ATGQTNEQY

v_call: TRBV12-3/TRBV12-4
cdr3_length: 9
cdr3_aa: ASSRPGEAF

v_call: TRBV10-3
cdr3_length: 14
cdr3_aa: AISEFLSGSNYGYT

v_call: TRBV5-1
cdr3_length: 12
cdr3_aa: ASSQGTGGYEQY

v_call: TRBV5-5
cdr3_length: 12
cdr3_aa: ASSFWQGHTEAF

v_call: TRBV6-6
cdr3_length: 13
cdr3_aa: ASSKREGLTDTQY

v_call: TRBV6-5
cdr3_length: 12
cdr3_aa: ASSPGTGGSEQF

v_call: TRBV11-2
cdr3_length: 14
cdr3_aa: ASSLYVSEDSYEQY

v_call: TRBV7-8
cdr3_length: 13
cdr3_aa: ASSLRAEPNEKLF

v_call: TRBV27
cdr3_length: 13
cdr3_aa: ASSFSSGAPDTQY

v_call: TRBV5-1
cdr3_length: 12
cdr3_aa: ASSLTGMNTEAF

v_call: TRBV19
cdr3_length: 15
cdr3_aa: ASSIDQSGDSNQPQH

v_call: TRBV27
cdr3_length: 13
cdr3_aa: ASSLSYGTNTEAF

v_call: TRBV6-4
cdr3_length: 11
cdr3_aa: ASSKEGNTEAF

v_call: TRBV5-3
cdr3_length: 12
cdr3_aa: ARSLGTGNQPQH

v_call: TRBV28
cdr3_length: 9
cdr3_aa: ASSSLLWAF

v_call: TRBV3-1/TRBV3-2
cdr3_length: 15
cdr3_aa: ASSPWTSGGAAYEQY

v_call: TRBV5-1
cdr3_length: 15
cdr3_aa: ASSSREGTSLINEQF

v_call: TRBV19
cdr3_length: 14
cdr3_aa: ASSTTSSSYNSPLH